This entry describes one T cell receptor (beta chain). What antigen it recognizes has not been identified. No much larger clone is present one base from it, and per-base qualities are unavailable. From the cysteine through the phenylalanine, the CDR3 covers 12 amino acids. Of the read, only the CDR3 DNA is kept; its 36 bases are in frame from base 1. From the germline V gene, CDR1 is SGHVS and CDR2 is FNYEAQ. The germline V and J ends show losses of 5 bases and 8 bases respectively, and no gene match explains 5 bases of the junction. The data belong to a study of T-cell memory formation after mild COVID-19 (dated by TCRdb to 2020 to 2023). Regarding the study in general: Most TCR sequence clusters were specific to one of the two donors. In two donors, T-cell clones that expanded and contracted after mild COVID-19 were followed by sequencing TCRalpha and TCRbeta repertoires longitudinally. The cohort comprised two young, previously healthy adult volunteers, one female and one male. Overall results and qualifications from the work: SARS-CoV-2 specificity was not confirmed for the second-wave clones peaking on day 37. Clones that contracted from day 15 to 85 showed balanced CD4/CD8 phenotypes, whereas a second wave of clones that expanded from day 15 to 37 leaned towards CD4+. Contracting CD4+ clones were located mainly in the CM and EM memory subsets, whereas CD8+ clones were found to be enriched in EMRA. Only a couple of mild cases were covered by the study, and larger cohorts that include severe cases with pre-infection samples were considered necessary. Some responding clones were detected in pre-infection memory, suggesting pre-existing cross-reactive memory T cells joined the SARS-CoV-2 response.

TCRdb records Illumina NovaSeq 6000 as the sequencer. TCRalpha and TCRbeta cDNA libraries were built by 5'RACE with constant-segment primers, adding sample barcodes and unique molecular identifiers. Trizol reagent was used to extract RNA from every sample. Amplification of the libraries took two PCR steps, and the second step added a second sample barcode plus Illumina TruSeq adapters. Sequencing of libraries was performed on an Illumina NovaSeq with 2 x 150 bp paired-end reads. On the authors' methods: With migec v1.2.7, reads were demultiplexed and then collapsed into UMI-guided consensus sequences. Using mixcr v2.1.11, the UMI consensuses were aligned to TRA and TRB V and J templates and assembled into clonotypes. Expanded or contracted clonotypes were those called significant by both edgeR and NoisET, with noise models trained on biological replicates. For edgeR calls, a false discovery rate-adjusted p below 0.01 and a log2 fold-change threshold of 1 were applied. As an exploratory analysis of dynamics, max-normalized trajectories of the 1000 most abundant clonotypes were examined with PCA combined with hierarchical clustering. Separately sequenced CD4+ and CD8+ repertoires were used to assign the CD4 or CD8 phenotype of responding clones. Using fastp at Q25 and MiXCR, TCRdb reprocessed the public reads and kept productive beta chains. Entries that share a CDR3 protein sequence are merged under the most common genes and DNA. TCRdb, not the authors, supplied the V and J calls. The sample table shows about 560,000 distinct CDR3 sequences, and under 20% are seen once. Clones ranked in the top ten supply around 12% of the sample.

PBMCs were isolated by Ficoll-Paque density gradient centrifugation. This TCR came from an adult woman who had mild COVID-19 (a few samples of this study predate the infection). The sample titles of this study are shuffled in the database, so cell type and time point are left out; the donor was told from shared clones. The chain employs TRBV7-6 and TRBJ1-2; TRBD1 fits 7 bases in the junction. The sample comprised PBMCs or a T cell subset sorted from them (not recorded which). The DNA sequence is TGTGCCAGCAGCGATTGGACAGGCGGCTACACCTTC. It translates to CASSDWTGGYTF.